Below are 3 T cell receptor beta chains sequenced from a single sample in a study of neurological immune-mediated disorders. TCRdb reprocessed the 5' RACE reads via MiXCR and lists one record per CDR3 protein. Of approximately 130,000 distinct CDR3 sequences listed, 3.2% are singletons. Sequenced sample: PBMCs. All receptors come from a woman aged 25 to 39 with multiple sclerosis.

The rearrangement joins TRBV29-1 to TRBJ1-1; 10 bases line up with TRBD1. The CDR3 contains 17 residues. The V gene end was trimmed by 2 bases and the J gene end by 4 bases; junction bases not matched to a gene: 13. Germline V gene lookup returns CDR1 SQVTM and CDR2 ANQGSEA. As DNA, the CDR3 is TGCAGCGTTGAAAACCCCTTGACAGGGGGCGCGGTCACTGAAGCTTTCTTT. Protein product: CSVENPLTGGAVTEAFF.

Many counts were recorded for this clonotype. The chain uses TRBV19 and TRBJ1-1; no definite D call. The germline V gene encodes CDR1 LNHDA and CDR2 SQIVND (reference sequence). The CDR3 runs 16 residues. V was shortened by 5 bases and J by 5 bases, with 21 bases between the two germline ends. CDR3 in DNA: TGTGCCAGTAGTCTTCCGACTGGGGAAATCGAAACTGAAGCTTTCTTT. Translation: CASSLPTGEIETEAFF.

This clonotype was recorded many times. V gene TRBV27 combines with J gene TRBJ1-2, with a weak D call TRBD1 (6 bases). V lost 8 bases to trimming and J lost 5 bases, with 15 bases between them. The germline CDR1 and CDR2 sequences are MNHEY and SMNVEV (reference sequence). The CDR3 is 13 amino acids. The CDR3 nucleotides are TGTGCCAGCGGGGCAGGGGTGGGATATGGCTACACCTTC. Protein sequence: CASGAGVGYGYTF.